These T cell receptor beta chains were read from a single sample in a study of naive and memory T cell subsets. One entry per CDR3 protein, called by TCRdb with MiXCR from the UMI-ligation and nested PCR reads. The data contain roughly 130,000 distinct CDR3 sequences, roughly 36% of them singletons. The specimen was central memory CD4+ T cells from blood. These receptors came from a human donor in good health. Both conserved end residues are part of each CDR3. The order of the fields is clone size, J gene, D gene, V gene, CDR3 DNA, CDR3 protein. The D gene is left open where the match is weak. The size of a clone is reported for some rows only, either as once, few or many, or as a class for expanded clones.

.,TRBJ2-7,.,TRBV19,TGTGCCAGTGGGCCCTCTCAGGGTCGCGAGCAGTACTTC,CASGPSQGREQYF
.,TRBJ2-4,.,TRBV5-6,TGTGCCAGCAGCTTGTGGAGAAACATTCAGTACTTC,CASSLWRNIQYF
few,TRBJ2-2,TRBD2,TRBV19,TGTGCCAGTAGTTCAGCGGGAGGGAACACCGGGGAGCTGTTTTTT,CASSSAGGNTGELFF
few,TRBJ2-3,.,TRBV30,TGTGCCTGGAGCCCTTCCCTGGGGGCAGATACGCAGTATTTT,CAWSPSLGADTQYF
.,TRBJ1-2,.,TRBV7-2,TGTGCCAGCAGCGGGTCCATGAACTACTATGGCTACACCTTC,CASSGSMNYYGYTF
once,TRBJ2-5,TRBD1,TRBV6-1,TGTGCCAGCACGGCCGTCGACAGGGCAGAGACCCAGTACTTC,CASTAVDRAETQYF
once,TRBJ2-5,.,TRBV5-4,TGTGCCAGCAGCTTGCAAAAAGAGACCCAGTACTTC,CASSLQKETQYF
few,TRBJ2-5,.,TRBV15,TGTGCCACCAGCAGAGAGCCCGTTCCGGATTTGGGGGAGACCCAGTACTTC,CATSREPVPDLGETQYF
.,TRBJ2-3,TRBD2,TRBV28,TGTGCCAGCAGTTTACCGTTGACTAGCTCGGATACGCAGTATTTT,CASSLPLTSSDTQYF
.,TRBJ2-1,.,TRBV18,TGTGCCAGCTCAGCAGGCCTAAGCGAGGGGCAGTTCTTC,CASSAGLSEGQFF
.,TRBJ1-5,.,TRBV12-3/TRBV12-4,TGTGCCAGCCGTGACGGGGGGTTCAATCAGCCCCAGCATTTT,CASRDGGFNQPQHF
few,TRBJ2-7,.,TRBV14,TGTGCCAGCAGCCATGAGTTATACTACGAGCAGTACTTC,CASSHELYYEQYF
many,TRBJ1-5,.,TRBV24-1,TGTGCCACCAGTGTGGCAGCAAATCAGCCCCAGCATTTT,CATSVAANQPQHF
.,TRBJ1-6,TRBD1,TRBV29-1,TGCAGCGTGGGAGGGACAGTCAATTCACCCCTCCACTTT,CSVGGTVNSPLHF
.,TRBJ2-7,.,TRBV7-2,TGTGCCAGCACCTCAGGGGGGCAGGGAACTTACGAGCAGTACTTC,CASTSGGQGTYEQYF
.,TRBJ1-5,.,TRBV3-1,TGTGCCAGCAGCTACAGGGATCAGCCCCAGCATTTT,CASSYRDQPQHF
.,TRBJ2-7,.,TRBV13,TGTGCCAGCAGAGATAGTTCCGGGGTGGAACACGAGCAGTACTTC,CASRDSSGVEHEQYF
.,TRBJ1-2,.,TRBV24-1,TGTGCCACCAGTGACTACGACAGAGACTATGGCTACACCTTC,CATSDYDRDYGYTF
.,TRBJ2-3,.,TRBV10-2,TGCGCCAGCAGTGAGTCAGGTCGGAGCACAGATACGCAGTATTTT,CASSESGRSTDTQYF
.,TRBJ2-3,TRBD2,TRBV6-5,TGTGCCAGCAGTCAAGCGGGAAGGGGATCAGATACGCAGTATTTT,CASSQAGRGSDTQYF
.,TRBJ2-1,.,TRBV7-2,TGTGCCAGCAGCTTAATAGATGAGCAGTTCTTC,CASSLIDEQFF
.,TRBJ2-3,TRBD1,TRBV20-1,TGCAGTGCATGGACAGGGGATACGCAGTATTTT,CSAWTGDTQYF
many,TRBJ2-3,.,TRBV20-1,TGCAGTGCTTTCCCAGGGACTCACACACGTGATACGCAGTATTTT,CSAFPGTHTRDTQYF
.,TRBJ2-1,.,TRBV15,TGTGCCACCAGCCCTCAACTAGGAGTAGGGTACAATGAGCAGTTCTTC,CATSPQLGVGYNEQFF
.,TRBJ2-5,.,TRBV7-9,TGTGCCAGCAGCTTAGGGGCGTCTTTTAAAGAGACCCAGTACTTC,CASSLGASFKETQYF
few,TRBJ2-7,TRBD2,TRBV4-2,TGTGCCAGCAGCCCGGGACTAGCGGGAGACGAGCAGTACTTC,CASSPGLAGDEQYF
few,TRBJ2-1,TRBD2,TRBV12-3/TRBV12-4,TGTGCCAGCACCCCTAGGACTAGCGGGGGATACAATGAGCAGTTCTTC,CASTPRTSGGYNEQFF
few,TRBJ2-1,.,TRBV20-1,TGCAGTGCTAGTGTGGGATCCGCCTACAATGAGCAGTTCTTC,CSASVGSAYNEQFF
.,TRBJ2-1,.,TRBV7-2,TGTGCCAGCAGCTTAGAACTAGCCAGAAATGAGCAGTTCTTC,CASSLELARNEQFF
few,TRBJ2-2,.,TRBV11-2,TGTGCCAGCAGCTTAGGGACGAGTAACACCGGGGAGCTGTTTTTT,CASSLGTSNTGELFF
.,TRBJ2-1,.,TRBV20-1,TGCAGTGCTAGAGATAGGGGGAATCCATACAATGAGCAGTTCTTC,CSARDRGNPYNEQFF
.,TRBJ2-5,.,TRBV5-1,TGCGCCAGCAGCTTGGGAGGGGAGTACCAAGAGACCCAGTACTTC,CASSLGGEYQETQYF
.,TRBJ2-1,.,TRBV18,TGTGCCAGCAGGGATTCCAATGAGCAGTTCTTC,CASRDSNEQFF
few,TRBJ1-1,.,TRBV28,TGTGCCAGCAGTTTATTCCGGTACCCGGACACTGAAGCTTTCTTT,CASSLFRYPDTEAFF
.,TRBJ1-1,.,TRBV29-1,TGCAGCGGAGACCGGGGGCAGGGGAACACTGAAGCTTTCTTT,CSGDRGQGNTEAFF
few,TRBJ2-5,.,TRBV10-3,TGTGCCATCAGTGAGTCACAGACCCAGTACTTC,CAISESQTQYF
.,TRBJ2-7,.,TRBV5-1,TGCGCCAGCAGTCCCGGGCCGAGGGAGCAGTACTTC,CASSPGPREQYF
.,TRBJ2-2,.,TRBV3-1,TGTGCCAGCAGCCCGCGGGCCAGGGGCAGGACCGGGGAGCTGTTTTTT,CASSPRARGRTGELFF
few,TRBJ2-2,.,TRBV6-4,TGTGCCAGCAGTGGGACTACCCGGAGTGGGGAGCTGTTTTTT,CASSGTTRSGELFF
few,TRBJ1-3,TRBD1,TRBV19,TGTGCCAGTAGCCAACTGAACAGGGGTTCTGCTGGAAACACCATATATTTT,CASSQLNRGSAGNTIYF
few,TRBJ2-5,.,TRBV21-1,TGTGCCAGCAGCAAAGCACGGGACAACCAAGAGACCCAGTACTTC,CASSKARDNQETQYF
.,TRBJ2-5,.,TRBV13,TGTGCCAGCAGCTCCAGGGTGTTGGAGACCCAGTACTTC,CASSSRVLETQYF
.,TRBJ1-5,.,TRBV9,TGTGCCAGCAGCGTAGGGGGGTCTCATCAGCCCCAGCATTTT,CASSVGGSHQPQHF
.,TRBJ2-7,TRBD2,TRBV6-1,TGTGCCAGCAGATTCCTAGCGGCCGGAGTCTACGAGCAGTACTTC,CASRFLAAGVYEQYF
.,TRBJ1-6,.,TRBV12-3/TRBV12-4,TGTGCCAGCAGTCCCAGGCGAAGCAGTTCACCCCTCCACTTT,CASSPRRSSSPLHF
.,TRBJ2-2,.,TRBV12-3/TRBV12-4,TGTGCCAGCAGTTTAATGGTGAACACCGGGGAGCTGTTTTTT,CASSLMVNTGELFF
.,TRBJ2-2,.,TRBV12-3/TRBV12-4,TGTGCCAGCAAAGGGGCTGGGTTTAACACCGGGGAGCTGTTTTTT,CASKGAGFNTGELFF
many,TRBJ2-4,.,TRBV29-1,TGCAGCGTTGAACTAGCCGACATTCAGTACTTC,CSVELADIQYF
few,TRBJ1-3,.,TRBV30,TGTGCCTGGAGTCCCTGGGACCTCTCTGGAAACACCATATATTTT,CAWSPWDLSGNTIYF
.,TRBJ1-5,.,TRBV28,TGTGCCAGCAGGCCTGGGACTGCTCAGCCCCAGCATTTT,CASRPGTAQPQHF
.,TRBJ1-5,.,TRBV6-6,TGTGCCAGCAGTTACTTAACAGGCTCCAATCAGCCCCAGCATTTT,CASSYLTGSNQPQHF
.,TRBJ1-1,.,TRBV29-1,TGCAGCGTAATAATTCTTGAGGGCTCTGAAGCTTTCTTT,CSVIILEGSEAFF
.,TRBJ2-1,TRBD1,TRBV30,TGTGCCTGGAGCGTTTACAGGACAGGGAGCTACAATGAGCAGTTCTTC,CAWSVYRTGSYNEQFF
few,TRBJ2-7,.,TRBV10-1,TGCGCCAGCAGTGAGTCGGCGGGGGCGCGAGGGGAGCAGTACTTC,CASSESAGARGEQYF
.,TRBJ2-1,.,TRBV20-1,TGCAGTGCTAGAGGTACCACCAATGAGCAGTTCTTC,CSARGTTNEQFF
few,TRBJ1-2,.,TRBV29-1,TGCAGCGTTGGACTAGTGGGACGACTTAACTATGGCTACACCTTC,CSVGLVGRLNYGYTF